The clone carrying this T cell receptor beta chain was observed a handful of times. Its antigen is not identified. Roughly 10 ml of fresh peripheral blood supplied the PBMCs. RNA transcripts yielded amplified TCR beta CDR3 regions. RT-PCR in the first round (using the HTBI primer set) targeted the TCR CDR3. TCRdb redid the calling of the multiplex PCR reads with MiXCR, one entry per CDR3 protein. This table holds around 570,000 distinct CDR3 sequences, 15% to 20% found once. These data are taken from a study of T cells in Graves' hyperthyroidism and ophthalmopathy. Points from the study as a whole: Most thyroid-expanded clonotypes above 0.001 were also found in blood.

The germline V gene encodes CDR1 SGHRS and CDR2 YFSETQ. This CDR3 comprises 14 residues. Between the trimmed V and J ends, which lost 4 bases and 4 bases, there was a span of 14 bases. The chain employs TRBV5-1 and TRBJ1-1; TRBD1 is a possible D gene (5 bases). The sequence was obtained from a man in his forties or fifties with Graves' ophthalmopathy. The material sequenced was blood. The CDR3: CASSQGTMSTEAFF. CDR3 sequence (DNA): TGCGCCAGCAGCCAAGGGACGATGAGCACTGAAGCTTTCTTT.